Reported below is one T cell receptor (beta chain). Data came from immunoSEQ multiplex PCR; TCRdb stores just in-frame clones and leaves some out. Here the sample spans 200,000 to 250,000 clones, 90% being singletons. The data originate from a study of blood T cell repertoires in COVID-19. Cohorts were determined from participant-reported clinical history. This CDR3 spans 13 amino acids. Germline CDR1 and CDR2: SGHNT and YENEEA. V shed 3 bases and J shed 7 bases, with 7 bases lying between them. Material for sequencing was PBMCs or T cells enriched from blood (not recorded which). The sequence came from a man younger than 45 who had been exposed to COVID-19. The rearrangement joins TRBV11-3 to TRBJ1-6, with D possibly being TRBD1 (5 bases). CDR3: CASSFGANSPLHF. In nucleotides, the CDR3 is TGTGCCAGCAGCTTTGGGGCCAATTCACCCCTCCACTTT.